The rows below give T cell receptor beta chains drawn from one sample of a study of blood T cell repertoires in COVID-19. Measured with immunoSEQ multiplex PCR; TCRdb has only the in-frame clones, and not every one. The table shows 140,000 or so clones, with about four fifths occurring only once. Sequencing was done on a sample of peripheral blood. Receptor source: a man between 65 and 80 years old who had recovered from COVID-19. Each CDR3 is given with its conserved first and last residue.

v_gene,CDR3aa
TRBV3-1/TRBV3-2,CASSSQPGTGGEAFF
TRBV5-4,CASGRDFYEQYF
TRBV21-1,CASSLLAYYEQYF
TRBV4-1,CASSQDSGGPYGELFF
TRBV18,CASSPQTATGELFF
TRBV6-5,CASRSFTQPQHF
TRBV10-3,CAISGGAYEQYF
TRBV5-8,CASSTWGQGVSNQPQHF
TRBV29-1,CSVDQGWNEAFF
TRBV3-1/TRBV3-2,CASSQEGYYYEQYF
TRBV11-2,CASSLDPLIVAEQFF
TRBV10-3,CAISEAQGPRRGEQYF
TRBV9,CASSLLGGTSGFEQFF
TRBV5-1,CASSSGTSGPGIQYF
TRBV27,CASSLFPPYGNEQFF
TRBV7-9,CASSLLPGNSPLHF
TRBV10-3,CATLDRAGTGELFF
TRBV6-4,CASSDQGEGAQYF
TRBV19,CASSQDRDYEQYF
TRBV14,CASSQDSTLRSPLHF
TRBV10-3,CAIRDNLAGDDTQYF
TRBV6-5,CASRWREGDEQFF
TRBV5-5,CASSPLGEFGYTF
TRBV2,CASSPDGYGLGLAGNEQFF